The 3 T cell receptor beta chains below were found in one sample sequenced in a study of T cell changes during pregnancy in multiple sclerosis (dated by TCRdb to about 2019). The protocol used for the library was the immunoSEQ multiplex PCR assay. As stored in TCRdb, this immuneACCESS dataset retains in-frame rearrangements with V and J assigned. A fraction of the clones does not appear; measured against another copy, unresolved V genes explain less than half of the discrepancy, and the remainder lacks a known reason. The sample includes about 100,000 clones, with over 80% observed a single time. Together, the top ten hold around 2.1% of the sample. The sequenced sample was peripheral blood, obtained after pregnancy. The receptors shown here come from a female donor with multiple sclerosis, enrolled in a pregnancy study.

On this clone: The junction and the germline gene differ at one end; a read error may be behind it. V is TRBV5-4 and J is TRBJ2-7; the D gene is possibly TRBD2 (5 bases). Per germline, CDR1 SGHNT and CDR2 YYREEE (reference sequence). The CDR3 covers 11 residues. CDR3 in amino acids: CVSSLTGEQYF. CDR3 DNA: TGTGTCAGCAGCTTAACGGGAGAGCAGTACTTC.

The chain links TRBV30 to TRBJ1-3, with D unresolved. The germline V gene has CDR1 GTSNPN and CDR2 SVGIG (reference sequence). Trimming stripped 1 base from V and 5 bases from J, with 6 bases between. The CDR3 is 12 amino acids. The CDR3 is CAWSAVRNTIYF. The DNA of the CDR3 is TGTGCCTGGAGTGCCGTAAGAAACACCATATATTTT.

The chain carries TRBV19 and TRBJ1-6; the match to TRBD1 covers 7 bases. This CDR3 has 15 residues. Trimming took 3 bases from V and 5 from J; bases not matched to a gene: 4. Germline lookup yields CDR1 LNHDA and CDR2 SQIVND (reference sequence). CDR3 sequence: CASSIGTANNSPLHF. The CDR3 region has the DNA TGTGCCAGTAGTATTGGGACAGCCAATAATTCACCCCTCCACTTT. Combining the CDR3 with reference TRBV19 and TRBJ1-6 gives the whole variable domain DGGITQSPKYLFRKEGQNVTLSCEQNLNHDAMYWYRQDPGQGLRLIYYSQIVNDFQKGDIAEGYSVSREKKESFPLTVTSAQKNPTAFYLCASSIGTANNSPLHFGNGTRLTVT.